The 17 T cell receptor beta chains given below trace back to one sample, sequenced in a study of T cells in Graves' hyperthyroidism and ophthalmopathy. RNA transcripts were the template for amplifying TCR beta CDR3 regions. TCR CDR3 underwent first-round RT-PCR with the HTBI primer set. TCRdb reanalysed the multiplex PCR reads using MiXCR and keeps one entry per CDR3 protein. The table records roughly 380,000 distinct CDR3 sequences, about a sixth of them present only once. Sequencing was carried out using blood. These TCRs come from a middle-aged woman with Graves' ophthalmopathy.

This clonotype was picked up a small number of times. The gene calls are TRBV7-3 and TRBJ1-1; D is undetermined. V lost 3 bases and J lost 1, with 9 bases in between. The CDR3 has 14 residues. The V gene's germline CDR1 is SGHTA and CDR2 FQGTGA. This CDR3 reads CASSLEFGNTEAFF. The CDR3 DNA reads as TGTGCCAGCAGCTTGGAGTTTGGGAACACTGAAGCTTTCTTT.

A few counts support this clonotype. This sequence joins TRBV20-1 and TRBJ2-3; D unclear. Germline assignment: CDR1 DFQATT and CDR2 SNEGSKA (reference sequence). This CDR3 region has 14 residues. V was shortened by 6 bases and J by 3 bases, with 16 bases between the two germline ends. The CDR3 DNA reads TGCAGTGCCCCGCCGGCCAGCAGGACAGATACGCAGTATTTT. This sequence encodes CSAPPASRTDTQYF.

For this clonotype: A much more abundant neighbour one base away suggests this may be a read error. This is likely a read error, given that the CDR3 carries no conserved phenylalanine or tryptophan at its end. J is TRBJ2-4 and V is TRBV19; 7 positions match TRBD1. Germline V gives CDR1 LNHDA, CDR2 SQIVND (reference sequence). The CDR3 is 16 residues long. J gave up 0 bases and V 5 bases, and 7 bases lay outside the gene matches. This chain's CDR3 is CASSATGMGAKNIQYL. As DNA, the CDR3 is TGTGCCAGTAGTGCGACAGGGATGGGAGCCAAAAACATTCAGTACCTC.

The rearrangement joins TRBV6-1 to TRBJ1-5, with unresolved D. There are 15 residues in the CDR3. Trimming stripped 2 bases from V and 3 bases from J, with 11 bases between. Looked up from germline, CDR1 is MNHNS and CDR2 is SASEGT. The CDR3 DNA follows: TGTGCCAGCAGTGAAAACCCGACCCACAATCAGCCCCAGCATTTT. It codes for CASSENPTHNQPQHF.

The chain joins TRBV6-4 to TRBJ1-5; tentatively, D is TRBD1 (5 bases). The germline V and J ends were trimmed by 6 bases and 5 bases, with 14 bases remaining between them. This CDR3 contains 14 residues. The V gene's germline CDR1 is MRHNA and CDR2 SNTAGT. The CDR3, as DNA: TGTGCCAGCAGCAGAAGAACAGGAGATCAGCCCCAGCATTTT. It translates to CASSRRTGDQPQHF.

This clonotype was found many times. The chain is built from TRBV6-1 and TRBJ1-2; D remains unclear. The CDR3 covers 13 residues. Germline V gene sequence: CDR1 MNHNS, CDR2 SASEGT. V lost 4 bases and J 4 bases, leaving 10 bases between the germline ends. DNA of the CDR3: TGTGCCAGCAGTGGAGGCCTCGTCTATGGCTACACCTTC. Translation: CASSGGLVYGYTF.

This clonotype was seen ten or more times. As DNA, the CDR3 is TGTGCCAGCAGTTACTCGATGGTCGTCACTGAAGCTTTCTTT. It specifies CASSYSMVVTEAFF. V usage is TRBV6-2 or TRBV6-3 and J usage is TRBJ1-1; unclear D gene. V shed 0 bases and J shed 4 bases, with 9 bases lying between them. The germline CDR1 and CDR2 sequences are MNHEY and SVGEGT. The CDR3 sequence is 14 residues long.

This clonotype was counted ten times or more. V usage is TRBV20-1 and J usage is TRBJ2-7; TRBD1 matches at 8 bases. Germline-derived CDR1 and CDR2 are DFQATT and SNEGSKA (reference sequence). Trimming cost V 8 bases and J 5 bases; bases outside gene matches: 8. This CDR3 region has 12 residues. This CDR3 is CSPTDRGHEQYF. CDR3 sequence (DNA): TGCAGTCCGACCGACAGGGGCCACGAGCAGTACTTC.

The sample holds many counts of this clonotype. V and J are TRBV28 and TRBJ2-2; D is tentatively TRBD1 or TRBD2 (5 bases each). This CDR3 has 15 amino acids. The V gene lost 6 bases and the J gene lost 2 bases, with 13 bases spanning the gap. Germline V CDR1 and CDR2: MDHEN, SYDVKM. The CDR3 region has the DNA TGTGCCAGCAGGGGCCCGGGACCAAACACCGGGGAGCTGTTTTTT. Translating gives CASRGPGPNTGELFF.

In its sample, this clonotype was seen many times. The gene calls are TRBV10-3 and TRBJ2-7; D possibly corresponds to TRBD2 (5 bases). V shed 8 bases and J shed 0 bases, with 14 bases lying between them. Germline V gene sequence: CDR1 ENHRY, CDR2 SYGVKD. The CDR3 extends over 14 amino acids. This chain's CDR3 is CAIGGRNSSYEQYF. The CDR3, as DNA: TGTGCCATCGGCGGGCGGAATAGCTCCTACGAGCAGTACTTC.

This clonotype was seen repeatedly, ten times or more. The V gene is TRBV20-1, the J gene TRBJ1-2; TRBD1 agrees at 7 bases. Unmatched junction bases numbered 6, after V lost 5 bases and J lost 6 bases. CDR3 length equals 12 residues. From germline, CDR1 is DFQATT and CDR2 SNEGSKA (reference sequence). This CDR3 reads CSAPTGRNGYTF. The CDR3, as DNA: TGCAGTGCTCCGACAGGGAGGAATGGCTACACCTTC.

This clonotype was seen many times. V is TRBV30 and J is TRBJ2-7; a possible D gene is TRBD1 (5 bases). Per germline, CDR1 GTSNPN and CDR2 SVGIG (reference sequence). The CDR3 is 13 amino acids. The V gene lost 1 base and the J gene lost 12 bases, with 19 bases spanning the gap. CDR3: CAWSATTGAHRYF. The CDR3 coding sequence is TGTGCCTGGAGTGCTACAACAGGTGCCCATCGGTACTTC.

There are many counts of this clonotype. V and J are TRBV7-8 and TRBJ2-2; D is perhaps TRBD1 (5 bases). There are 15 residues in the CDR3. CDR1 and CDR2 from the germline V gene are SGHVS and FQNEAQ. Trimming removed 2 bases at V and 3 bases at J, with 10 bases between. This CDR3 is CASSLRARDTGELFF. CDR3 DNA sequence: TGTGCCAGCAGCTTACGTGCCAGGGACACCGGGGAGCTGTTTTTT. Full variable domain (rest looked up from reference TRBV7-8 and TRBJ2-2): GAGVSQSPRYKVAKRGQDVALRCDPISGHVSLFWYQQALGQGPEFLTYFQNEAQLDKSGLPSDRFFAERPEGSVSTLKIQRTQQEDSAVYLCASSLRARDTGELFFGEGSRLTVL.

This clonotype has ten or more counts. This chain links TRBV5-1 with TRBJ2-5; D call uncertain. There are 12 residues in the CDR3. Germline V gene lookup returns CDR1 SGHRS and CDR2 YFSETQ. V was pared by 1 base and J by 1 base, with 2 bases between. The CDR3 sequence is CASSLSQETQYF. CDR3 in DNA: TGCGCCAGCAGCTTGAGCCAAGAGACCCAGTACTTC.

This clonotype was seen ten or more times. The germline gene is not matched at one end of the junction; a read error may be the cause. The chain uses TRBV6-4 and TRBJ1-1; D gene ambiguous. Per the germline V gene, CDR1 is MRHNA and CDR2 is SNTAGT. The CDR3 extends over 11 amino acids. Written as DNA, the CDR3 is TGTGCCAGCAGTGACTCTGACGCCGGGGTCTTT. Residues: CASSDSDAGVF.

This clonotype was found many times. V is TRBV5-1 and J is TRBJ1-1, with 10 bases matching TRBD1. V was clipped by 6 bases and J by 5 bases; unmatched bases: 13. The V gene's germline CDR1 is SGHRS and CDR2 YFSETQ. This CDR3 contains 16 residues. CDR3 loop: CASNSGTGASRTEAFF. The DNA of the CDR3 is TGCGCCAGCAATTCCGGGACAGGGGCCTCTAGGACTGAAGCTTTCTTT.

V usage is TRBV12-5 and J usage is TRBJ2-7, with D perhaps matching TRBD1 (6 bases). Germline lookup yields CDR1 LGHNT and CDR2 FRNRAP. The CDR3 is 15 residues long. V shed 1 base and J shed 2 bases, with 12 bases lying between them. The CDR3 is CASGLGRGPTYEQYF. CDR3 nucleotides: TGTGCTAGTGGTTTGGGCAGGGGCCCTACCTACGAGCAGTACTTC.